Listed here are 5 T cell receptor beta chains from one sample, sequenced in a study of blood T cells in healthy people across ages. The authors ran a second PCR of about 6 to 11 cycles using a sample-barcoded 5' primer and a J-beta primer mix. TCRdb redid the calling of the 5' RACE reads with MiXCR, one entry per CDR3 protein. The table lists roughly 800,000 distinct CDR3 sequences, roughly 60% of them singletons. The sequenced sample consisted of blood. These receptor sequences come from a man aged 30 to 45 in good health.

The rearrangement joins TRBV29-1 to TRBJ2-7, with TRBD2 identical over 9 bases. The V gene's germline CDR1 is SQVTM and CDR2 ANQGSEA. The CDR3 length is 15 residues. After removal of 6 bases from V and 1 base from J, the junction contained 10 bases not matched to a gene. DNA for the CDR3: TGCAGCGTGGAGCTAGCGGGAACGGAGTCCTACGAGCAGTACTTC. Translated: CSVELAGTESYEQYF.

A word on this clonotype: A much larger clonotype is one base distant, so this may be a read error. The V call is TRBV7-2, the J call TRBJ2-7; D may be TRBD1 (7 bases). Per the germline V gene, CDR1 is SGHTA and CDR2 is FQGNSA. This CDR3 region has 15 residues. The V end was cut by 3 bases, the J end by 0 bases, with 12 bases between. CDR3 residues: CASSFTRGDSYEQYF. The CDR3 coding sequence is TGTGCCAGCAGCTTTACCAGGGGGGACTCCTACGAGCAGTACTTC.

This chain links TRBV7-9 with TRBJ1-1; tentatively, D is TRBD1 (5 bases). V was shortened by 1 base and J by 4 bases, with 13 bases between the two germline ends. CDR1 SEHNR and CDR2 FQNEAQ come from the germline V gene (reference sequence). CDR3 size: 15 residues. CDR3 DNA: TGTGCCAGCAGCTTAGAAGTCGCGAGGGGCACTGAAGCTTTCTTT. It specifies CASSLEVARGTEAFF.

This rearrangement joins TRBV18 to TRBJ1-1; no clear D. The CDR3 contains 13 residues. Trimming removed 2 bases from V and 7 bases from J, with 11 bases in between. Germline values: CDR1 KGHSH, CDR2 LQKENI. CDR3 nucleotides: TGTGCCAGCTCACCAACTGATGCAGATGAAGCTTTCTTT. This translates into CASSPTDADEAFF.

This chain connects TRBV7-9 to TRBJ2-5; no clear D. Near its end, the DNA agrees better with TRBJ2-7, so the J call may be wrong. Germline V gene data show CDR1 as SEHNR and CDR2 as FQNEAQ (reference sequence). The CDR3 contains 11 residues. The CDR3 DNA reads as TGTGCCAGCACCCAGCTCGGCGAGCAGTACTTC. This gives the protein CASTQLGEQYF.